This T cell receptor (beta chain) was observed in a study of OX40 agonist ivuxolimab in advanced cancers. Overall study context: Patients' therapy was ivuxolimab, an antibody that acts as an agonist of OX40 (CD134). A diagnosis of hepatocellular carcinoma, melanoma, renal cell or head and neck cancer was present in dose-escalation patients. Prior therapy, whether anti-PD-1, anti-PD-L1 or anti-CTLA-4, was allowed, and roughly 40% had some.

Points from the study as a whole: Low normalized T-cell clonal expansion also characterized some of the nonresponders.

The protocol was immunoSEQ multiplex PCR, while the TCRdb copy is restricted to in-frame clones and leaves out a portion. The sample contains 63,000 or so clones, approximately 81% of which appear only once. J lost 5 bases, V lost 7 bases, and 11 bases had no gene match. This CDR3 comprises 14 residues. Germline CDR1 and CDR2: MNHNS and SASEGT. Regarding this clone: No antigen is known for it.

V gene TRBV6-1 combines with J gene TRBJ2-7, with TRBD1 identical over 7 bases. This receptor was obtained from an adult with an advanced solid tumor such as melanoma, head and neck, liver or kidney cancer. This specimen was CD4+ or CD8+ T cells sorted from blood, taken in a trial of the OX40 agonist ivuxolimab. The CDR3 coding sequence is TGTGCCAGCAACCCGACAGGGTCAAGCCACGAGCAGTACTTC. Protein: CASNPTGSSHEQYF.